This T cell receptor (beta chain) was documented in a study of CD8 T cells in ankylosing spondylitis. Study-level findings and limits: Peripheral blood held disease-linked clones only at relatively low frequency, and these were CD8+. Reportedly, matched ankylosing spondylitis synovial fluid was significantly enriched for disease-linked clones.

Quantitative 5'-RACE with molecular barcodes produced the TCR beta libraries. TCRdb re-called the 5' RACE reads through MiXCR, storing one row per CDR3 protein. The sample includes approximately 220,000 distinct CDR3 sequences, around 25% of them seen just once. Germline V gene lookup returns CDR1 MNHNS and CDR2 SASEGT. With V trimmed by 7 bases and J by 4 bases, 6 bases remained unmatched. This CDR3 region has 13 residues. This clonotype was counted ten times or more. What it binds is unknown. Material: blood, either unsorted or a sorted T cell fraction (not recorded which). This chain uses TRBV6-1 with TRBJ1-2, with 7 nucleotides matching TRBD1. This receptor was taken from a male donor with ankylosing spondylitis or in good health (not recorded which). The DNA for the CDR3 is TGTGCCAGCACCCCGGACAGGATCTATGGCTACACCTTC. Its protein product is CASTPDRIYGYTF.